These 5 T cell receptor beta chains were all obtained from the same sample, sequenced in a study of beta chain features in type 1 diabetes. Isolated RNA was reverse transcribed in full, so expressed TCRB transcripts were sequenced. Clones were sequenced by immunoSEQ multiplex PCR, and TCRdb holds only the in-frame ones, with some missing. The sample consists of around 320,000 clones, 12% to 15% of them appearing once. What was sequenced was central memory CD4+ T cells from blood. The receptors derive from a man younger than 40 in good health.

This clone was observed a handful of times. J is TRBJ2-3 and V is TRBV11-3; D ambiguous. Germline CDR1 and CDR2: SGHNT and YENEEA. This CDR3 has 12 residues. Trimming removed 6 bases from V and 2 bases from J, with 6 bases in between. The CDR3 loop reads CASSPTTDTQYF. CDR3 in DNA: TGTGCCAGCAGTCCCACCACAGATACGCAGTATTTT.

This clone has just a few counts. The genes are TRBV10-2 and TRBJ2-2, with 7 nucleotides matching TRBD1. The CDR3 loop spans 12 amino acids. From germline, CDR1 is WSHSY and CDR2 SAAADI. After removal of 6 bases from V and 6 bases from J, the junction contained 1 base not matched to a gene. In nucleotides, the CDR3 is TGCGCCAGCAGAGGGGGCCCCGGGGAGCTGTTTTTT. It codes for CASRGGPGELFF.

The table lists this clone with many counts. The missing conserved phenylalanine or tryptophan at the end of this CDR3 makes a read error likely. It is unclear where the CDR3 begins or ends on the DNA, so no DNA is shown, and the CDR3 is as TCRdb lists it. The V call is TRBV6-5, the J call TRBJ2-7; the table's D call of TRBD1 was not tested on the DNA. The CDR3 adds up to 9 amino acids, both ends counted. CDR1 MNHEY and CDR2 SVGAGI come from the germline V gene. The CDR3 protein is CASRIGQGL.

The chain couples TRBV28 to TRBJ1-5; D gene uncertain. The CDR3 spans 12 residues. Germline V gives CDR1 MDHEN, CDR2 SYDVKM. The germline V and J ends were trimmed by 5 bases and 3 bases, with 5 bases remaining between them. The CDR3 sequence: CASSSVNQPQHF. For the CDR3, the DNA is TGTGCCAGCAGTAGTGTCAATCAGCCCCAGCATTTT.

This clone was observed a few times. CDR3 sequence reads: CASSFRGLDTGELFF. The CDR3 DNA is TGTGCCAGCAGCTTCCGGGGGTTGGACACCGGGGAGCTGTTTTTT. J is TRBJ2-2 and V is TRBV7-2; D may be TRBD2 (6 bases). The germline CDR1 and CDR2 sequences are SGHTA and FQGNSA. V was clipped by 3 bases and J by 3 bases, with 11 bases between them. CDR3 length equals 15 residues.